The text below deals with one T cell receptor beta chain. V trimming: 6 bases; J trimming: 4 bases; junction bases outside the gene matches: 8. Germline V lookup: CDR1 SGHRS, CDR2 YFSETQ. This CDR3 has 14 amino acids. The TCRbeta library was prepared with unique molecular identifiers. TCRdb fed the PCR reads into MiXCR, producing one record per CDR3 protein. Seen here are around 480,000 distinct CDR3 sequences, 32% observed once, and the top ten hold around 2.5%. The entry originates in a study of T-cell reconstitution after alpha-beta-depleted transplantation in children. The sequencing here drew on PBMCs from the stem cell graft donor, taken from the stem cell graft. This chain connects TRBV5-1 to TRBJ2-3, with 7 bases aligning to TRBD1. This TCR came from a human donor who donated a stem cell graft to a child with aplastic anemia. The CDR3 nucleotides are TGCGCCAGCAAACAGGGGATTACTTCAGATACGCAGTATTTT. This encodes CASKQGITSDTQYF. Full variable domain (outside the CDR3, taken from reference TRBV5-1 and TRBJ2-3): KAGVTQTPRYLIKTRGQQVTLSCSPISGHRSVSWYQQTPGQGLQFLFEYFSETQRNKGNFPGRFSGRQFSNSRSEMNVSTLELGDSALYLCASKQGITSDTQYFGPGTRLTVL.